The 14 T cell receptor beta chains in this list originate from one sample, sequenced in a study of blood T cell repertoires in COVID-19. TCRdb's copy holds only in-frame clones and misses some; the assay was immunoSEQ multiplex PCR. The data contain roughly 140,000 clones, approximately 91% of them singletons. Sequencing was carried out using peripheral blood. These receptors all come from a woman between 65 and 79 years old with acute or convalescent COVID-19.

The rearrangement links TRBV9 to TRBJ1-1, with D maybe TRBD1 (5 bases). From germline, CDR1 is SGDLS and CDR2 YYNGEE. There are 18 residues in the CDR3. The V end lost 2 bases, the J end lost 3 bases, and 23 bases lay between the germline ends. CDR3 DNA sequence: TGTGCCAGCAGCGTTGCGGAAGGGAAGGGGTATAAGGACACTGAAGCTTTCTTT. Encoded protein: CASSVAEGKGYKDTEAFF. Full variable domain (rest looked up from reference TRBV9 and TRBJ1-1): DSGVTQTPKHLITATGQRVTLRCSPRSGDLSVYWYQQSLDQGLQFLIQYYNGEERAKGNILERFSAQQFPDLHSELNLSSLELGDSALYFCASSVAEGKGYKDTEAFFGQGTRLTVV.

This chain links TRBV7-8 with TRBJ1-2; D is uncertain. The CDR3 sequence is 17 residues long. The V gene lost 5 bases and the J gene lost 3 bases, with 22 bases spanning the gap. Germline V CDR1 and CDR2: SGHVS, FQNEAQ. The CDR3 region has the DNA TGTGCCAGCAGCCCCTCTCGCCAACTGAGGGATCACTATGGCTACACCTTC. It yields the protein CASSPSRQLRDHYGYTF.

The J gene is TRBJ1-5, the V gene TRBV19, with 11 bases matching TRBD1. This CDR3 spans 15 amino acids. Germline CDR1 is LNHDA and CDR2 is SQIVND (reference sequence). The V segment lost 4 bases and the J segment 6 bases; nucleotides outside the gene matches: 5. The CDR3: CASSRGQGVAQPQHF. The CDR3 DNA reads as TGTGCCAGTAGTAGGGGACAGGGGGTGGCTCAGCCCCAGCATTTT.

This clone was recorded only once. This chain links TRBV7-9 with TRBJ1-1; D is unresolved. Per germline, CDR1 SEHNR and CDR2 FQNEAQ (reference sequence). The length of the CDR3 is 15 residues. Trimming left V 2 bases short and J 4 bases short, with 14 bases between. The DNA of the CDR3 is TGTGCCAGCAGCTTAAATAAGGGCGAGGGCACTGAAGCTTTCTTT. Protein product: CASSLNKGEGTEAFF.

This chain uses TRBV7-9 with TRBJ1-2; D is perhaps TRBD1 (5 bases). Trimming cost V 3 bases and J 8 bases, with 13 bases left between them. This CDR3 has 13 residues. Germline values: CDR1 SEHNR, CDR2 FQNEAQ (reference sequence). The CDR3 loop reads CASSFPGGGGYTF. The CDR3 DNA sequence: TGTGCCAGCAGCTTTCCCGGGGGAGGGGGCTACACCTTC. Drawing the rest from reference TRBV7-9 and TRBJ1-2, the complete variable domain is DTGVSQNPRHKITKRGQNVTFRCDPISEHNRLYWYRQTLGQGPEFLTYFQNEAQLEKSRLLSDRFSAERPKGSFSTLEIQRTEQGDSAMYLCASSFPGGGGYTFGSGTRLTVV.

The CDR3 region has the DNA TGTGCCAGGAGGGCAGGGGTGGAGACCCAGTACTTC. Translation gives CARRAGVETQYF. This sequence joins TRBV2 and TRBJ2-5, with a tentative D call TRBD1 (6 bases). V was clipped by 9 bases and J by 5 bases, with 13 bases between them. The germline gives CDR1 SNHLY, CDR2 FYNNEI. The CDR3 length is 12 residues.

The V gene is TRBV25-1, the J gene TRBJ1-2; D ambiguous. Trimming pared 3 bases from V and 3 bases from J, leaving 8 bases between. This CDR3 contains 13 residues. CDR1 is MGHDK and CDR2 is SYGVNS in the germline V gene. The CDR3 region has the DNA TGTGCCAGCAGTGAGGGAGGACACTATGGCTACACCTTC. This gives the protein CASSEGGHYGYTF.

V gene TRBV24-1 combines with J gene TRBJ2-1, with TRBD2 matching 8 bases. Germline V gene sequence: CDR1 KGHDR, CDR2 SFDVKD. This CDR3 comprises 15 residues. V dropped 6 bases and J dropped 2; count of bases not matched to a gene: 5. CDR3 in amino acids: CATSLAGGAYNEQFF. In nucleotides, the CDR3 is TGTGCCACCAGTTTGGCGGGGGGCGCCTACAATGAGCAGTTCTTC.

This clone occurred once. Sequence at one end of the junction differs from germline and may be a read error. This chain uses TRBV4-3 with TRBJ2-3, with TRBD2 identical over 8 bases. The CDR3 extends over 15 amino acids. Germline lookup yields CDR1 LGHNA and CDR2 YSLEER. CDR3 sequence: CARSRGGTFTDTQYF. CDR3 sequence (DNA): TGCGCCCGCAGCCGGGGGGGCACCTTCACAGATACGCAGTATTTT.

Details on this clone: The sample has other DNA sequences that encode this CDR3 too. This rearrangement joins TRBV7-9 to TRBJ1-4, with D perhaps TRBD1 (6 bases). CDR1 and CDR2 from the germline V gene are SEHNR and FQNEAQ (reference sequence). The germline V and J ends were trimmed by 5 bases and 1 base, with 8 bases remaining between them. The CDR3 consists of 14 residues. CDR3: CASSPRGTNEKLFF. DNA for the CDR3: TGTGCCAGCAGCCCCAGGGGAACTAATGAAAAACTGTTTTTT.

This clone was observed a few times. V and J are TRBV5-6 and TRBJ2-1, with 8 nucleotides matching TRBD2. The CDR3 runs 15 residues. Germline CDR1 and CDR2: SGHDT and YYEEEE. V was clipped by 3 bases and J by 6 bases; unmatched bases: 8. The DNA for the CDR3 is TGTGCCAGCAGCTGGGGACTAGTTCAGGGCAATGAGCAGTTCTTC. Translated, it gives CASSWGLVQGNEQFF.

The rearrangement links TRBV5-1 to TRBJ2-1, with D possibly TRBD1 on 6 matching bases. V was trimmed by 2 bases and J by 2 bases, leaving 8 bases between them. Germline values: CDR1 SGHRS, CDR2 YFSETQ. The CDR3 is made up of 14 amino acids. The CDR3 here is CASSLGQTYNEQFF. The CDR3 DNA is TGCGCCAGCAGCTTAGGACAGACCTACAATGAGCAGTTCTTC.

The rearrangement joins TRBV10-3 to TRBJ1-2; D may be TRBD1 (5 bases). Germline CDR1 and CDR2: ENHRY and SYGVKD. The ends were cut back, 7 bases at V and 2 bases at J, with 14 bases in the middle. The CDR3 covers 14 residues. CDR3 sequence: CAITGGGTNYGYTF. Written as DNA, the CDR3 is TGTGCCATCACGGGCGGGGGAACCAACTATGGCTACACCTTC.

The chain recombines TRBV9 with TRBJ2-1; TRBD2 agrees at 7 bases. This CDR3 has 13 residues. With 3 bases clipped from V and 9 bases from J, the junction kept 6 bases outside the gene matches. Germline CDR1 SGDLS, CDR2 YYNGEE. DNA of the CDR3: TGTGCCAGCAGCGGACTAGCAGGGTTTGAGCAGTTCTTC. Its protein is CASSGLAGFEQFF. The complete variable domain, with remaining parts taken from reference TRBV9 and TRBJ2-1, reads DSGVTQTPKHLITATGQRVTLRCSPRSGDLSVYWYQQSLDQGLQFLIQYYNGEERAKGNILERFSAQQFPDLHSELNLSSLELGDSALYFCASSGLAGFEQFFGPGTRLTVL.